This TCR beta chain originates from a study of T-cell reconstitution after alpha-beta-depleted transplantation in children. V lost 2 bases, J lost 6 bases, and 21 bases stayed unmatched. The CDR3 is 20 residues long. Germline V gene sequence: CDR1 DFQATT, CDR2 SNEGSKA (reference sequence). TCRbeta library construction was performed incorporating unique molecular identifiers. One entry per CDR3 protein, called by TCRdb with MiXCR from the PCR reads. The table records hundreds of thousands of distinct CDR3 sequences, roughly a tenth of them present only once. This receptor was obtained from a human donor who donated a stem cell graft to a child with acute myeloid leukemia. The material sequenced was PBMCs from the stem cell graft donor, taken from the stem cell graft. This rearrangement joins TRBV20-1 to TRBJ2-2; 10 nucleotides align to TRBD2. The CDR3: CSARPSPRTSGNLRAGELFF. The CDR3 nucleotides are TGCAGTGCTAGACCTTCTCCCCGGACTAGCGGAAACCTCCGGGCCGGGGAGCTGTTTTTT.